This T cell receptor beta chain appears in the sequencing data of a study of blood T cell repertoires in COVID-19. As for the study in general: The United States, Italy and Spain were the sources of the acute and convalescent COVID-19 samples. Sources were T cells, B-cell-depleted T cells, or PBMCs; the material itself was cDNA or gDNA.

In the authors' workflow: Researchers report that nucleated cell counts were estimated from reference gene primer amplification. Sequencing used immunoSEQ multiplex PCR; TCRdb keeps in-frame clones, though not all of them. The V and J calls and clone size are taken from that table; D and trimming were inferred from the DNA. This sample carries 200,000 or so clones, more than 85% of them seen once, and the ten largest clones take approximately 2.1%. Trimming shortened V by 5 bases and J by 2 bases, and 10 bases separated the two germline ends. This CDR3 contains 13 residues. CDR1 and CDR2 from the germline V gene are SGHAT and FQNNGV.

This clonotype originated in a man in his 70s with active or convalescent COVID-19. Sequencing input: peripheral blood. The rearrangement joins TRBV11-2 to TRBJ2-7, with D perhaps TRBD1 (6 bases). The CDR3 sequence is CASSTNRAYEQYF. DNA for the CDR3: TGTGCCAGCAGCACCAACAGGGCCTACGAGCAGTACTTC. The full variable domain, completed using reference TRBV11-2 and TRBJ2-7, is EAGVAQSPRYKIIEKRQSVAFWCNPISGHATLYWYQQILGQGPKLLIQFQNNGVVDDSQLPKDRFSAERLKGVDSTLKIQPAKLEDSAVYLCASSTNRAYEQYFGPGTRLTVT.